Listed below are T cell receptor beta chains from one sample, sequenced in a study of CD8+ T cells in alopecia areata. Repertoires were generated with immunoSEQ multiplex PCR, while TCRdb's copy carries only in-frame clones and drops some. This table holds approximately 89,000 clones, 35% to 50% found once. Source material: CD4+ T cells sorted from blood. The origin of the receptors is a human donor with alopecia areata. Each CDR3 is given without its conserved first and last residue. D genes are given only for firm matches.

j_call,v_call,d_call,cdr3_aa
TRBJ1-2,TRBV29-1,NA,SVVGNGYT
TRBJ2-3,TRBV7-9,NA,ASSSGIADTQY
TRBJ2-5,TRBV7-9,NA,ASSPRAIGRETQY
TRBJ2-3,TRBV28,NA,ASSFQGTQY
TRBJ1-1,TRBV2,NA,ASSGQGMNTEAF
TRBJ2-3,TRBV7-2,TRBD1,ASSTGTGVLADTQY
TRBJ2-1,TRBV29-1,NA,SSRGSYNEQF
TRBJ2-2,TRBV30,NA,AWSVATANTGELF
TRBJ2-6,TRBV28,TRBD1,ASSSRTGGSSGANVLT
TRBJ1-1,TRBV29-1,TRBD1,SVVGAGGRDTEAF
TRBJ1-2,TRBV30,NA,AWSVQGYYGYT
TRBJ2-7,TRBV29-1,TRBD2,SVEVRTSGLTYEQY
TRBJ2-3,TRBV29-1,TRBD2,SVGLATDTQY
TRBJ2-7,TRBV6-5,TRBD2,ASSPSGSGEQY
TRBJ1-2,TRBV28,NA,ASSVSMAGYT
TRBJ2-1,TRBV28,TRBD2,ASSLPAGGYHEQF
TRBJ2-7,TRBV29-1,TRBD2,SGGTSDSYEQY
TRBJ2-4,TRBV6-6,NA,ASTGTDIQY
TRBJ2-1,TRBV2,TRBD2,ASSANPAGGPNEQF
TRBJ1-6,TRBV5-4,NA,ASSLDSLSPLH
TRBJ1-1,TRBV7-9,NA,ASSPQAGGHTEAF
TRBJ2-5,TRBV5-1,TRBD2,ASSRGLAGTQETQY
TRBJ2-5,TRBV29-1,NA,SVEDPFEADRPGTQY
TRBJ1-2,TRBV30,NA,AWSSTRSANYGYT
TRBJ2-5,TRBV4-3,NA,ASSQDGEGPETQY
TRBJ2-7,TRBV30,NA,AWSVDPRLQY
TRBJ1-6,TRBV5-4,NA,ASSLASGLGSPLH
TRBJ2-5,TRBV18,NA,ASSPGVGGETQY
TRBJ1-2,TRBV29-1,NA,SVGDLGYT
TRBJ2-2,TRBV28,NA,ASSFSGQNTGELF
TRBJ2-5,TRBV5-1,TRBD1,ASSSRGPGETQY
TRBJ2-2,TRBV29-1,NA,SVENTGELF
TRBJ2-1,TRBV5-6,NA,ASSLAGGATSNNEQF
TRBJ1-2,TRBV4-1,TRBD1,ASSSATTGTGYT
TRBJ1-2,TRBV28,NA,ASSSSGAQLSDGYT
TRBJ2-5,TRBV29-1,NA,SVGQLAETQY
TRBJ2-2,TRBV30,TRBD2,AWSRVAGVNTGELF
TRBJ1-2,TRBV29-1,TRBD1,SVVRDSNYGYT
TRBJ2-3,TRBV20-1,NA,SAPTDTQY
TRBJ1-4,TRBV30,TRBD1,AWSVFLDRDQKLF